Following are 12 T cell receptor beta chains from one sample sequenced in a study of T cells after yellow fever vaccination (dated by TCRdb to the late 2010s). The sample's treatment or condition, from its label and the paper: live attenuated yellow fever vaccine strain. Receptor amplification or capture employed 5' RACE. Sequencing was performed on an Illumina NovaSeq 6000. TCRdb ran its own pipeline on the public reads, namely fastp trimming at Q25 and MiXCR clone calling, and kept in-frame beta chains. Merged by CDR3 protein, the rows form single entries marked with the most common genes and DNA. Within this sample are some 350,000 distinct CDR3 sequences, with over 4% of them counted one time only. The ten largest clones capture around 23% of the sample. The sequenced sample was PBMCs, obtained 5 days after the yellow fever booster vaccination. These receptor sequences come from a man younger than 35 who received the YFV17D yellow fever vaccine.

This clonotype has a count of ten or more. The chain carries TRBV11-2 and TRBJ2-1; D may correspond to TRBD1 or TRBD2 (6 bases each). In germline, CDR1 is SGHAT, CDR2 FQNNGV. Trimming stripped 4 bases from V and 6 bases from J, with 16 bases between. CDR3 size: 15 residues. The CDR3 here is CASSYLGRGGNEQFF. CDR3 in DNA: TGTGCCAGCAGCTACCTGGGCAGGGGAGGCAATGAGCAGTTCTTC.

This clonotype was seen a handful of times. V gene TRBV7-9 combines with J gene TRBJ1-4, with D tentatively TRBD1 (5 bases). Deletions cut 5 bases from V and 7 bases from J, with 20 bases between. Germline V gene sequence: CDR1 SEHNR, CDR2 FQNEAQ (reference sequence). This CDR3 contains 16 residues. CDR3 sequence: CASSPAVGSGGEKLFF. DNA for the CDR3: TGTGCCAGCAGCCCGGCGGTCGGGAGCGGGGGTGAAAAACTGTTTTTT.

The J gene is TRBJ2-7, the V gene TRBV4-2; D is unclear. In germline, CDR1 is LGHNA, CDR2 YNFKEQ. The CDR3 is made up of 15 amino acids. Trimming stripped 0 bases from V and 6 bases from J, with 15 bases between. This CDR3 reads CASSQEVIGTREQYF. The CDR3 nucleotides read TGTGCCAGCAGCCAAGAAGTCATCGGCACCCGCGAGCAGTACTTC.

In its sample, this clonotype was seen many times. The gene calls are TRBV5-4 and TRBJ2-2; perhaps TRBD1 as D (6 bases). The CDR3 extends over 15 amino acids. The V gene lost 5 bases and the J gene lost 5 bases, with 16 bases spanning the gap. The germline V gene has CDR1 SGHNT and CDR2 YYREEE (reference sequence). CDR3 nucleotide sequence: TGTGCCAGCAGGCCTACAGGGAGCCGGACCGGGGAGCTGTTTTTT. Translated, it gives CASRPTGSRTGELFF.

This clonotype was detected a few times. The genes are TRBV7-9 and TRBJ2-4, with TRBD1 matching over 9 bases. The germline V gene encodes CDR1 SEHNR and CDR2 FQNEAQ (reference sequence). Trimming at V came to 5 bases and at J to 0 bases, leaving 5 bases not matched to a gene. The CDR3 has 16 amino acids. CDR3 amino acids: CASSIQGAKAKNIQYF. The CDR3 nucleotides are TGTGCCAGCAGCATACAGGGGGCAAAAGCCAAAAACATTCAGTACTTC.

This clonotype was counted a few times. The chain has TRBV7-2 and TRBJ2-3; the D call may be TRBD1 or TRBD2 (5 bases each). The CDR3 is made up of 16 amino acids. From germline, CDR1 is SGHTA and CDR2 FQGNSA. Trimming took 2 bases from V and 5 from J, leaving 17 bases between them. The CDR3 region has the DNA TGTGCCAGCAGCTTAAACGGCAGGGAGAAGGTAGATACGCAGTATTTT. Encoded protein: CASSLNGREKVDTQYF.

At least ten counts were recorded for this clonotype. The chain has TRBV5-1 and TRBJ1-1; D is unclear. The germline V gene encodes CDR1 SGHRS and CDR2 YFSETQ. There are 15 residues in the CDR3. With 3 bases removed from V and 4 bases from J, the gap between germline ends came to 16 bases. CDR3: CASSSWSLGSTEAFF. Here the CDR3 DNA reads TGCGCCAGCAGCTCCTGGTCCTTGGGCTCCACTGAAGCTTTCTTT.

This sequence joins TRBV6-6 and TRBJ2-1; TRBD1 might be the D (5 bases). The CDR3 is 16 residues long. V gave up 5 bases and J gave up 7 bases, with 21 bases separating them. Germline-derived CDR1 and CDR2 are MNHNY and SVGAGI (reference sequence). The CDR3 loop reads CASSTPAGPSWNEQFF. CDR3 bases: TGTGCCAGCAGTACCCCCGCAGGGCCCTCTTGGAATGAGCAGTTCTTC.

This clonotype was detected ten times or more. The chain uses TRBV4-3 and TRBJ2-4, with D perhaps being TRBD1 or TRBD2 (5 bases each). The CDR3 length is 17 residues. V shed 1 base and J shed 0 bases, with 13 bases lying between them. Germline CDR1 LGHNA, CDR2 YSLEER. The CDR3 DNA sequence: TGCGCCAGCAGCCAAGGGGGGTCCTCCTTAGCCAAAAACATTCAGTACTTC. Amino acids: CASSQGGSSLAKNIQYF.

The CDR3 is CASSVDGGHYEQYF. The CDR3 region has the DNA TGTGCCAGCAGCGTAGATGGGGGCCACTACGAGCAGTACTTC. This chain uses TRBV9 with TRBJ2-7; D is possibly TRBD1 (6 bases). V lost 0 bases to trimming and J lost 3 bases, with 10 bases between them. Germline V gene lookup returns CDR1 SGDLS and CDR2 YYNGEE. The CDR3 runs to 14 residues.

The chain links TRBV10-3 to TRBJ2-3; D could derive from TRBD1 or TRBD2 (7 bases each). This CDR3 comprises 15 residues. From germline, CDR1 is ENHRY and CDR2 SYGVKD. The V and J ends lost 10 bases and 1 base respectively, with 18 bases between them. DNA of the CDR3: TGTGCCACGTCAGGGGGGGGGACTCGCACAGATACGCAGTATTTT. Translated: CATSGGGTRTDTQYF.

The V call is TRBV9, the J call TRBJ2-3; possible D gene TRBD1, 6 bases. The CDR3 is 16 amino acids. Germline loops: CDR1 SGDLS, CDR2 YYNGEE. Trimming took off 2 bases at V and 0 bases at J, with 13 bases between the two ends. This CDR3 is CASSVLTGTSTDTQYF. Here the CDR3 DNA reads TGTGCCAGCAGCGTCCTAACAGGGACGAGCACAGATACGCAGTATTTT.